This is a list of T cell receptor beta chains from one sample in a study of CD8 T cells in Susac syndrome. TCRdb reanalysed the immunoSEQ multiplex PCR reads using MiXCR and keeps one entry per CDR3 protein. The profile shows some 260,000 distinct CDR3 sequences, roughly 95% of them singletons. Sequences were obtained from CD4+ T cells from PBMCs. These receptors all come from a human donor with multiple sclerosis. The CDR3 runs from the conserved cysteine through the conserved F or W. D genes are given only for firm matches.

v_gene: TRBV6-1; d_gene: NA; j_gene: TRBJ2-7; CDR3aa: CASSAAPTYEQYF; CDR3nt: TGTGCCAGCAGTGCCGCACCCACCTACGAGCAGTACTTC
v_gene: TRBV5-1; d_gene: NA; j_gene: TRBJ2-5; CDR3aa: CASSLGLGSPQETQYF; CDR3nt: TGCGCCAGCAGCTTGGGCCTAGGGTCACCCCAAGAGACCCAGTACTTC
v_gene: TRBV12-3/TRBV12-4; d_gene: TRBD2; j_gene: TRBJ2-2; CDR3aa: CASRPRREGLRTGELFF; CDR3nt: TGTGCCAGCAGGCCGCGGCGGGAGGGCCTTAGAACCGGGGAGCTGTTTTTT
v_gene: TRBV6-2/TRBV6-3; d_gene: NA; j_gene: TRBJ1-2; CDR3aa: CASSFQTANYGYTF; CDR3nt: TGTGCCAGCAGTTTCCAGACGGCTAACTATGGCTACACCTTC
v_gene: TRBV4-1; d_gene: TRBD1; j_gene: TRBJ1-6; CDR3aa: CASRPGQGMGNSPLHF; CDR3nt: TGCGCCAGCAGACCTGGACAGGGGATGGGGAATTCACCCCTCCACTTT
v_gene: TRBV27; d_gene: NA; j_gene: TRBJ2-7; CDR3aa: CASRGRLSSYEQYF; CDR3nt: TGTGCCAGCAGAGGACGGCTCAGCTCCTACGAGCAGTACTTC
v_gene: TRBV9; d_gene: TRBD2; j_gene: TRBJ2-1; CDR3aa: CASSVLQRDYNEQFF; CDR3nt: TGTGCCAGCAGCGTATTGCAGCGGGACTACAATGAGCAGTTCTTC
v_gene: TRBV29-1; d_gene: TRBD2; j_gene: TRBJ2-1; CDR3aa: CSVGGGTLYNEQFF; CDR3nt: TGCAGCGTCGGGGGGGGGACCTTATACAATGAGCAGTTCTTC
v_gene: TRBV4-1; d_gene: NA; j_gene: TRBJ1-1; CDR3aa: CASSQDVWGNTEAFF; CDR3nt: TGCGCCAGCAGCCAAGATGTGTGGGGGAACACTGAAGCTTTCTTT
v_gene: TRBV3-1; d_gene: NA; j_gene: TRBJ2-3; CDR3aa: CASSPHPSVNTQYF; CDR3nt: TGTGCCAGCAGCCCACACCCAAGCGTCAATACGCAGTATTTT